What follows is one T cell receptor beta chain and its context. Deletions cut 4 bases from V and 4 bases from J, with 8 bases between. The germline V gene has CDR1 MNHEY and CDR2 SMNVEV (reference sequence). The CDR3 runs 12 residues. TCRdb's table, derived via immunoSEQ multiplex PCR, lists solely in-frame clones and lacks some. The profile shows about 80,000 clones, about 80% of them singletons. This record comes from a study of blood T cell repertoires in COVID-19. Overall study context: Acute-phase and convalescent COVID-19 samples originated in the United States, Italy and Spain. T cells, B-cell-depleted T cells, or PBMCs provided the cDNA or gDNA that served as material.

This chain links TRBV27 with TRBJ2-7; no firm D call. The TCR originated in a woman aged 40 to 55 with active or convalescent COVID-19. Sequenced input: peripheral blood. This chain's CDR3 is CASSYSYYEQYF. The DNA of the CDR3 is TGTGCCAGCAGTTACAGTTATTACGAGCAGTACTTC.